This entry is about one T cell receptor (beta chain). Its antigen remains unidentified. At one of its ends the junction is not consistent with the germline gene, which may arise from a read error. Starting from approximately 500 ng of total RNA, TCR beta cDNA was produced with a primer in the constant region. Each TCR beta library was derived from three nested multiplex PCR rounds that employed slightly modified ARM-PCR. In the first two PCR rounds, TRBV1-TRBV30 forward primers were paired with a C-beta reverse primer, and each round lasted 10 cycles. MiXCR, run by TCRdb on the multiplex PCR reads, gives a single entry per CDR3 protein. Among 250,000 to 350,000 distinct CDR3 sequences listed, about three fifths were seen once. The sample originates from a study of tumor-infiltrating lymphocytes in primary liver carcinoma. Study-wide results and limits: In the absence of sorting, bulk samples left CD4+ and CD8+ repertoires uncompared. Pairs comparing tumor with adjacent tissue or blood overlapped less than pairs drawn from tumor regions. Blood had a significantly lower top-250-clone fraction than tumors did (p = 0.039).

Germline DNA was also extracted, and blood RNA was taken from unsorted whole blood. The germline CDR1 and CDR2 sequences are SGHRS and YFSETQ. The CDR3 is 14 amino acids. Sequences were obtained from peripheral blood. The receptor's source is a woman younger than 45 with primary liver carcinoma and hepatitis B virus infection. The chain links TRBV5-1 to TRBJ1-2; 7 bases agree with TRBD1. CDR3 protein: CASSLNRGDYDYTF. In DNA form, the CDR3 reads TGCGCCAGCAGCTTGAACAGGGGAGACTATGACTACACCTTC.